These 14 T cell receptor beta chains were all obtained from the same sample, sequenced in a study of T cells in women clearing cervical HPV infection. Measured with immunoSEQ multiplex PCR; TCRdb has only the in-frame clones, and not every one. The table for this sample gives under 40,000 clones. The sample consisted of blood buffy coat. The receptor set was obtained from a woman aged 18 to 69 with a cervical HPV16 infection that either progressed to CIN3+ or cleared (not recorded which).

With regard to this clone: The CDR3 end is not reached by the read, which stops 3 residues before it; the germline J gene fills it in. The genes are TRBV5-1 and TRBJ2-1; 7 bases match TRBD2. This CDR3 contains 15 residues. CDR1 and CDR2 from the germline V gene are SGHRS and YFSETQ. V was pared by 4 bases and J by 5 bases, with 9 bases of the junction left unmatched. This chain's CDR3 is CASSASGIINNEQFF. The covered CDR3 bases are TGCGCCAGCAGCGCAAGCGGGATCATAAACAATGAG. Combining the CDR3 with reference TRBV5-1 and TRBJ2-1 gives the whole variable domain KAGVTQTPRYLIKTRGQQVTLSCSPISGHRSVSWYQQTPGQGLQFLFEYFSETQRNKGNFPGRFSGRQFSNSRSEMNVSTLELGDSALYLCASSASGIINNEQFFGPGTRLTVL.

Concerning this clone itself: The read halts 3 residues ahead of the CDR3 end, with the missing end drawn from the germline J gene. The V and J genes are TRBV7-9 and TRBJ2-5, with D perhaps matching TRBD1 (5 bases). This CDR3 comprises 15 residues. Germline CDR1 SEHNR, CDR2 FQNEAQ (reference sequence). V was clipped by 5 bases and J by 4 bases, with 17 bases between them. CDR3: CASSPPQGDIETQYF. CDR3 DNA (partial): TGTGCCAGCAGCCCGCCTCAGGGCGACATAGAGACC.

CDR3 DNA, as far as it was read: TGTGCCTGGACCCAACTGACTAGTGCCGCTTGGGGTGAG. This gives the protein CAWTQLTSAAWGE. The entire CDR3 protein is CAWTQLTSAAWGEQFF. V is TRBV30 and J is TRBJ2-1; maybe TRBD2 (6 bases). The read terminates 3 residues before the CDR3 end, so the remaining end is supplied by the germline J gene. CDR3 length: 16 residues. Between the trimmed V and J ends, which lost 4 bases and 9 bases, there was a span of 25 bases. Germline CDR1 reads GTSNPN; CDR2 reads SVGIG (reference sequence).

Comment on this clone: The DNA ends 3 residues before the CDR3 does, and the rest of the CDR3 is filled in from the germline J gene. The same CDR3 can be traced to other DNA sequences in this sample. The rearrangement uses TRBV18 and TRBJ2-7; the match to TRBD2 covers 8 bases. Germline loops: CDR1 KGHSH, CDR2 LQKENI. This CDR3 region has 14 residues. V trimming: 3 bases; J trimming: 2 bases; junction bases outside the gene matches: 3. Partial CDR3 DNA: TGTGCCAGCTCACCTCCGGGACTAGCCTACGAG. It specifies CASSPPGLAYE. In full, the CDR3 reads CASSPPGLAYEQYF.

Concerning this clone itself: The sequence runs out 3 residues before the end of the CDR3; the remainder is reconstructed from the germline J gene. The chain recombines TRBV5-6 with TRBJ1-3, with D possibly matching TRBD1 (5 bases). Germline V CDR1 and CDR2: SGHDT, YYEEEE. Trimming stripped 5 bases from V and 4 bases from J, with 16 bases between. This CDR3 has 15 amino acids. CDR3 loop: CASSSPGRVGNTIYF. The covered CDR3 bases are TGTGCCAGCAGTTCCCCAGGGCGAGTGGGAAACACC.

Details on this clone: Coverage ceases 3 residues before the CDR3 finishes, and the germline J gene fills in the end. V and J are TRBV7-3 and TRBJ1-1, with D tentatively TRBD1 (6 bases). Germline CDR1 is SGHTA and CDR2 is FQGTGA. This CDR3 region has 15 residues. The V end lost 1 base, the J end lost 5 bases, and 14 bases lay between the germline ends. The part of the CDR3 DNA that was read is TGTGCCAGCAGCTTAATGGCGGCAGGGGAAACTGAA. Its translation is CASSLMAAGETE. The entire CDR3 reads CASSLMAAGETEAFF.

This clone counts as medium-sized by frequency. Sequencing ends 3 residues short of the CDR3 end; the germline J gene provides the rest. At the DNA level, this CDR3 is encoded by other sequences in the same sample as well. This chain joins TRBV20-1 and TRBJ2-7, with 9 bases matching TRBD1. The junction had 1 base not matched to a gene; V was cut back by 1 base and J by 3 bases. Germline CDR1 and CDR2: DFQATT and SNEGSKA (reference sequence). The CDR3 is made up of 13 amino acids. CDR3 DNA, as far as it was read: TGCAGTGCTAGAGCGACAGGGGGCTACGAG. Protein product: CSARATGGYE. The complete CDR3 reads CSARATGGYEQYF.

With respect to this clone: The CDR3 goes on 3 residues after the read ends, and that part is filled in from the germline J gene. The chain links TRBV7-9 to TRBJ2-2; TRBD1 agrees at 9 bases. Looked up from germline, CDR1 is SEHNR and CDR2 is FQNEAQ (reference sequence). V trimming: 7 bases; J trimming: 6 bases; junction bases outside the gene matches: 9. The length of the CDR3 is 15 residues. The CDR3 sequence: CASNVGQGAAGELFF. The sequenced part of the CDR3 DNA is TGTGCCAGCAACGTGGGACAGGGAGCAGCCGGGGAG.

To note about this clone: The sequence runs out 3 residues before the end of the CDR3; the remainder is reconstructed from the germline J gene. The chain is built from TRBV10-3 and TRBJ2-7, with D maybe TRBD1 (5 bases). The CDR3 has 15 residues. Trimming removed 4 bases at V and 6 bases at J, with 19 bases between. The V gene's germline CDR1 is ENHRY and CDR2 SYGVKD. Partial CDR3 DNA: TGTGCCATCAGTGTGCAGAGTACGCAGGGTTTCGAG. Translated: CAISVQSTQGFE. The full-length CDR3 reads as CAISVQSTQGFEQYF.

Turning to this clone: The CDR3 end lies 3 residues beyond the end of the read and is filled in from the germline J gene. J is TRBJ1-1 and V is TRBV7-9; D remains ambiguous. The V end lost 5 bases, the J end lost 2 bases, and 6 bases lay between the germline ends. This CDR3 is built from 12 residues. CDR1 SEHNR and CDR2 FQNEAQ come from the germline V gene (reference sequence). The covered CDR3 bases are TGTGCCAGCAGCCGGGGAAACACTGAA. Its protein is CASSRGNTE. The whole CDR3 sequence reads CASSRGNTEAFF.

Concerning this clone: The sequenced fragment ends 3 residues before the CDR3 boundary, so the rest is inferred from the germline J gene. V and J are TRBV7-3 and TRBJ2-1, with 9 bases aligning to TRBD2. The germline gives CDR1 SGHTA, CDR2 FQGTGA. The CDR3 contains 15 residues. V gave up 2 bases and J gave up 4 bases; unmatched junction bases: 3. The part of the CDR3 DNA that was read is TGTGCCAGCAGCTTAGGCCTAGCGGGGTACAATGAG. This encodes CASSLGLAGYNE. The entire CDR3 protein is CASSLGLAGYNEQFF. The full variable domain, its missing parts supplied by reference TRBV7-3 and TRBJ2-1, is GAGVSQTPSNKVTEKGKYVELRCDPISGHTALYWYRQSLGQGPEFLIYFQGTGAADDSGLPNDRFFAVRPEGSVSTLKIQRTERGDSAVYLCASSLGLAGYNEQFFGPGTRLTVL.

Note on this clone: The read terminates 3 residues before the CDR3 end, so the remaining end is supplied by the germline J gene. The chain has TRBV2 and TRBJ1-2; 9 nucleotides agree with TRBD1. The germline V gene encodes CDR1 SNHLY and CDR2 FYNNEI. The trim removed 6 bases at V and 7 bases at J, leaving 12 bases unmatched. The CDR3 consists of 15 residues. The sequenced part of the CDR3 DNA is TGTGCCAGCAGCGCCGGGACAGGGTTGATTGGTGGC. This codes for CASSAGTGLIGG. The full CDR3 protein reads CASSAGTGLIGGYTF.

Regarding this clone: The sequence runs out 3 residues before the end of the CDR3; the remainder is reconstructed from the germline J gene. V is TRBV11-1 and J is TRBJ1-6; the D gene is possibly TRBD1 (5 bases). Germline CDR1 and CDR2: SGHAT and FQDESV (reference sequence). The V gene lost 4 bases and the J gene lost 11 bases, with 18 bases spanning the gap. The CDR3 runs 15 residues. This CDR3 is CASSSSGAQLTPLHF. Incomplete CDR3 DNA: TGTGCCAGCAGCTCTTCTGGGGCCCAGTTGACACCC.

The sequenced CDR3 bases are TGTGCCAGCAGTTTATCATTATGGCTTAACTCCTACAATGAG. Translated, it gives CASSLSLWLNSYNE. The entire CDR3 reads CASSLSLWLNSYNEQFF. V gene TRBV28 combines with J gene TRBJ2-1, with D hard to call. The CDR3 end falls 3 residues outside the read, so it is completed with the germline J gene. This CDR3 comprises 17 residues. Trimming left V 1 base short and J 0 bases short, with 13 bases between. CDR1 and CDR2 from the germline V gene are MDHEN and SYDVKM.